A selection of T cell receptor beta chains follows, all from one sample in a study of blood T cells in healthy people across ages. Using its own MiXCR run on the 5' RACE reads, TCRdb lists one record per CDR3 protein. The sample holds around 1,800,000 distinct CDR3 sequences, 39% seen once. The sample taken for sequencing was blood. Receptors were obtained from a human donor in good health. CDR3s include the opening cysteine and the closing phenylalanine or tryptophan. D genes are given only for firm matches. Not every row has a clone size; where given, it reads once, few, many or a size class.

j_gene	abundance	v_gene	d_gene	CDR3nt	CDR3aa
TRBJ1-2	few	TRBV28	TRBD1	TGTGCCAGCAGTTTACCGGACAGGGGTTTTGGCTATGGCTACACCTTC	CASSLPDRGFGYGYTF
TRBJ2-1	few	TRBV11-2	-	TGTGCCAGCAGCTTAGATCGTGGCAGGGGCGTTTACAATGAGCAGTTCTTC	CASSLDRGRGVYNEQFF
TRBJ1-2	-	TRBV7-2	-	TGTGCCAGCAGCTTAGATGGAGGGGGGGTGAACTATGGCTACACCTTC	CASSLDGGGVNYGYTF
TRBJ1-6	few	TRBV20-1	-	TGCAGCCTCCCGGGGGATCATAATTCACCCCTCCACTTT	CSLPGDHNSPLHF
TRBJ1-2	few	TRBV10-3	-	TGTGCCATCAGTGATAACGAGGGCTACACCTTC	CAISDNEGYTF
TRBJ1-6	few	TRBV20-1	TRBD1	TGCAGTGCGGGAGGGGGCAGCAATTCACCCCTCCACTTT	CSAGGGSNSPLHF
TRBJ1-4	few	TRBV29-1	-	TGCAGCGTTTGGGAGCAACATAATGAAAAACTGTTTTTT	CSVWEQHNEKLFF
TRBJ2-2	-	TRBV28	-	TGTGCCAGCAGTTTGGTAGGGTACGACACCGGGGAGCTGTTTTTT	CASSLVGYDTGELFF
TRBJ2-7	-	TRBV7-2	TRBD2	TGTGCCGGCAGCTTAGCTGCGGGGGTCACCTACGAGCAGTACTTC	CAGSLAAGVTYEQYF
TRBJ1-5	few	TRBV9	TRBD1	TGTGCCAGCAGCGTCGGACAGGGCAATCAGCCCCAGCATTTT	CASSVGQGNQPQHF
TRBJ1-2	few	TRBV7-9	-	TGTGCCAGCAGCCCCTCGCGAGGAATATTGGGAGGCTACACCTTC	CASSPSRGILGGYTF
TRBJ2-5	-	TRBV28	TRBD2	TGTGCCAGCAGTTACCTTGGACTAGCGGGGGATTCTGAGACCCAGTACTTC	CASSYLGLAGDSETQYF
TRBJ1-5	-	TRBV29-1	TRBD1	TGCAGCGTCGCAGGGGGTTATGGACAGCCCCAGCATTTT	CSVAGGYGQPQHF
TRBJ2-5	few	TRBV12-3/TRBV12-4	TRBD1	TGTGCCAGCAGCTCCCGACAGGGGCCAAAAGAGACCCAGTACTTC	CASSSRQGPKETQYF
TRBJ1-4	-	TRBV9	-	TGTGCCAGCAGCGGAGGTACCGGGGGAAAACTGTTTTTT	CASSGGTGGKLFF
TRBJ2-7	-	TRBV12-3/TRBV12-4	TRBD2	TGTGCCAGCAGCCGCGGGAGGGGGTCACTGGGGGAGCAGTACTTC	CASSRGRGSLGEQYF
TRBJ2-3	-	TRBV29-1	TRBD2	TGCAGCGTTGTAGCGGGGGGGCGTGGTACGCAGTATTTT	CSVVAGGRGTQYF
TRBJ1-2	-	TRBV20-1	TRBD1	TGCAGTGCCCCCGGGACAGGGGGCGGCTACACCTTC	CSAPGTGGGYTF
TRBJ2-4	few	TRBV4-1	TRBD1	TGCACCAGCAGCCAAGAAGGGACAGGACCGGGCATTCAGTACTTC	CTSSQEGTGPGIQYF
TRBJ2-6	-	TRBV5-1	TRBD1	TGCGCCAGCAGCCAGGGGGCGCTTGGGGCCAACGTCCTGACTTTC	CASSQGALGANVLTF
TRBJ2-1	few	TRBV7-3	-	TGTGCCAGCAGCGTGAGGTATGGGGAAGAGCAGTTCTTC	CASSVRYGEEQFF
TRBJ2-3	-	TRBV5-1	-	TGCGCCAGCAGGCCCCTTATTGGCGAGGGTCGTACAGATACGCAGTATTTT	CASRPLIGEGRTDTQYF
TRBJ2-5	-	TRBV15	-	TGTGCCACCAGCAGTGTGGGGGTGGTTGAGACCCAGTACTTC	CATSSVGVVETQYF
TRBJ2-1	-	TRBV5-1	TRBD2	TGCGCCAGCGCGCGGCGGGGGGGATTAAGCTCCTACAATGAGCAGTTCTTC	CASARRGGLSSYNEQFF
TRBJ2-7	-	TRBV14	TRBD2	TGTGCCAGCAGCCAAGGGGGAGGGGTCTACGAGCAGTACTTC	CASSQGGGVYEQYF
TRBJ2-3	few	TRBV4-3	TRBD1	TGCGCCAGCAGCCACAGGGGGACCTTCAGGTCAGATACGCAGTATTTT	CASSHRGTFRSDTQYF
TRBJ1-2	few	TRBV7-2	TRBD1	TGTGCCAGCAGCTTAGTAGACAGGGGGAATGGCTACACCTTC	CASSLVDRGNGYTF
TRBJ2-7	-	TRBV6-5	-	TGTGCCAGCAGAACTATAAGCTCCGGGACCCTCGAGCAGTACTTC	CASRTISSGTLEQYF
TRBJ2-5	-	TRBV5-1	-	TGCGCCAGCAGCTTGATCCAGAGTACTCGGGAGACCCAGTACTTC	CASSLIQSTRETQYF
TRBJ2-1	few	TRBV7-2	-	TGTGCCAGCGCTTCCCGACGGGACAATGAGCAGTTCTTC	CASASRRDNEQFF
TRBJ1-4	-	TRBV29-1	-	TGCAGCGTTCAGAACAGGGCTAATGAAAAACTGTTTTTT	CSVQNRANEKLFF
TRBJ1-5	-	TRBV5-5	-	TGTGCCAGCAGCTTGGCTGCACAGAATTATCAGCCCCAGCATTTT	CASSLAAQNYQPQHF
TRBJ1-2	-	TRBV5-1	-	TGCGCCAGCAGCGCAGGCGGAAGGGATGGCTACACCTTC	CASSAGGRDGYTF
TRBJ1-2	many	TRBV10-3	-	TGTGCCATCAGCGGGGGACGGCGGACCGGTGATGGCTACACCTTC	CAISGGRRTGDGYTF
TRBJ2-4	-	TRBV4-1	-	TGCGCCAGCAGCCCAGGTGCTAGGTCGGATTTAGCCAAAAACATTCAGTACTTC	CASSPGARSDLAKNIQYF
TRBJ2-7	once	TRBV5-1	TRBD1	TGCGCCAGCAGCATCGGGACAGGTCGCAACGAGCAGTACTTC	CASSIGTGRNEQYF
TRBJ2-7	few	TRBV5-8	TRBD1	TGTGCCAGCAGCCACAGGGGCTCGGGCTACGAGCAGTACTTC	CASSHRGSGYEQYF
TRBJ2-3	-	TRBV4-1	TRBD1	TGCGCCAGCAGCCAAGATGGGACAGCCAGCACAGATACGCAGTATTTT	CASSQDGTASTDTQYF
TRBJ2-1	-	TRBV7-9	TRBD2	TGTGCCAGCAGCCAGGGTACTAGCGGGGGGTACAATGAGCAGTTCTTC	CASSQGTSGGYNEQFF
TRBJ2-1	many	TRBV5-1	TRBD2	TGCGCCAGCAGCCAGACTAGCGGGGGTAACTACAATGAGCAGTTCTTC	CASSQTSGGNYNEQFF
TRBJ2-3	few	TRBV27	TRBD2	TGTGCCAGCAGTTTATTGGCTGGTAGCGGGGGAGATACGCAGTATTTT	CASSLLAGSGGDTQYF
TRBJ2-2	-	TRBV12-3/TRBV12-4	-	TGTGCCAGCAGGGTCTCGGAGGGATTAGAAATTAATACCAGGGAGCTGTTTTTT	CASRVSEGLEINTRELFF
TRBJ2-1	few	TRBV11-2	-	TGTGCCAGCAGCCGAACCCCCCCGGGTCACGGGTTCTTC	CASSRTPPGHGFF
TRBJ1-2	-	TRBV4-3	-	TGCGCCAGCAGCCAAGGGGTTCCCTATGGCTACACCTTC	CASSQGVPYGYTF
TRBJ1-4	-	TRBV9	-	TGTGCCAGCAGCGCCGCGGGGGCCACGAGGGGAAAACTGTTTTTT	CASSAAGATRGKLFF
TRBJ2-7	once	TRBV7-8	-	TGTGCCAGCACCTATCAGAGTTCCTACGAGCAGTACTTC	CASTYQSSYEQYF
TRBJ2-7	few	TRBV13	-	TGTGCCAGCAGCCTAAGCTGGGGATCCGAGCAGTACTTC	CASSLSWGSEQYF
TRBJ2-1	-	TRBV7-9	-	TGTGCCAGCATCGACGGGCCTAGCGACTACAATGAGCAGTTCTTC	CASIDGPSDYNEQFF
TRBJ1-2	-	TRBV6-5	-	TGTGCCAGCAGTTACGCCGAGGGCGGGGAAGGAGAATATGGCTACACCTTC	CASSYAEGGEGEYGYTF
TRBJ2-1	few	TRBV2	-	TGTGCCAGCAGTAAACTAGGGGGGGATGAGCAGTTCTTC	CASSKLGGDEQFF
TRBJ2-1	-	TRBV4-2	-	TGTGCCAGCAGCCAAGAAGGGAGGGAGGGGGGGTATGAGCAGTTCTTC	CASSQEGREGGYEQFF
TRBJ2-3	-	TRBV6-1	TRBD2	TGTGCCAGCAGTGATTTTAGCGGGGGAGAAACAGATACGCAGTATTTT	CASSDFSGGETDTQYF
TRBJ2-7	few	TRBV20-1	-	TGCAGTGCTAGTTGGCGGGGTGACGAGCAGTACTTC	CSASWRGDEQYF
TRBJ2-4	-	TRBV7-8	-	TGTGCCAGCAGCGTGGACATAGCGGAGGACATTCAGTACTTC	CASSVDIAEDIQYF
TRBJ2-5	-	TRBV7-2	TRBD1	TGTGCCAGCGACTATACAGGGGAAGAGACCCAGTACTTC	CASDYTGEETQYF
TRBJ1-5	few	TRBV6-2/TRBV6-3	-	TGTGCCAGCAGCCCCCGTGTGGGGGTAGGGCAGCCCCAGCATTTT	CASSPRVGVGQPQHF
TRBJ2-4	-	TRBV4-1	-	TGCGCCAGCAGCCAAACAAACAGGACATTTATTCAGTACTTC	CASSQTNRTFIQYF